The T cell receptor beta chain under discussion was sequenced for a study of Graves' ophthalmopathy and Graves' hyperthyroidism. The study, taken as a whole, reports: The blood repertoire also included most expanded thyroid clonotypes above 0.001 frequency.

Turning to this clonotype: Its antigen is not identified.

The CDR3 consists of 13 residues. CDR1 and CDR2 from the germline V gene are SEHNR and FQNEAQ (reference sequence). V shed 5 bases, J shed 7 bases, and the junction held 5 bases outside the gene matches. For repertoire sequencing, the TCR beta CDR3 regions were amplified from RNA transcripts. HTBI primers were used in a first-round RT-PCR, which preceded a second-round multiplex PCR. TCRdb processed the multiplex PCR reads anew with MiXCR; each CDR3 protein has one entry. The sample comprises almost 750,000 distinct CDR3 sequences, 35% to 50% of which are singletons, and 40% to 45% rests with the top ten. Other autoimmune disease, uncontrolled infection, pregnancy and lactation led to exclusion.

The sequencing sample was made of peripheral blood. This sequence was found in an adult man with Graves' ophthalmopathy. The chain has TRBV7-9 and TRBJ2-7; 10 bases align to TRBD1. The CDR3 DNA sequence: TGTGCCAGCAGCCGACAGGGGGCTCGGGAGCAGTACTTC. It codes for CASSRQGAREQYF.